The clone carrying this TCR beta chain was counted at least ten times. Its antigen is not known. The entry originates in a study of early T cells in non-severe SARS-CoV-2 infection. As for the study in general: Sequencing of bulk RNA from unsorted whole blood was done, without chain pairing.

Looked up from germline, CDR1 is SGHNT and CDR2 is YYREEE (reference sequence). The CDR3 is made up of 14 amino acids. Deletions cut 4 bases from V and 9 bases from J, with 20 bases between. Attached unique molecular identifiers marked individual cDNA molecules. MiXCR was run by TCRdb on the 5' RACE reads, yielding one entry per CDR3 protein. The table lists some 89,000 distinct CDR3 sequences, about 11% of them singletons. Study outcomes and limitations: Matching against VDJdb likely underestimated virus-specific expansions, favoring anti-spike CD8.

This chain links TRBV5-4 with TRBJ2-7, with D perhaps matching TRBD2 (5 bases). This clonotype was obtained from an adult who was a healthcare worker with PCR-confirmed SARS-CoV-2 infection or an uninfected control (not recorded which). Sequencing used whole blood, obtained at baseline. In DNA, the CDR3 is TGTGCCAGCAGCCCGAGTCGGGGTGGAACATTGCAGTACTTC. This sequence encodes CASSPSRGGTLQYF.